This T cell receptor (beta chain) is drawn from a study of shared clonotypes between healthy human individuals. The protocol was immunoSEQ multiplex PCR, while the TCRdb copy is restricted to in-frame clones and leaves out a portion. The table lists over a million clones, roughly 96% of them singletons, with more than 0.9% in the top ten. CDR1 and CDR2 (germline): SGHVS, FNYEAQ. There are 16 residues in the CDR3. V shed 3 bases and J shed 1 base, with 15 bases lying between them. The chain employs TRBV7-6 and TRBJ1-2; possible D gene TRBD1, 6 bases. This TCR came from a young man in good health. Sequencing was carried out using naive CD4+ T cells sorted from blood. As for subset: CD45RA+ positively selected. CDR3 amino acids: CASSFFGQQINYGYTF. As DNA, the CDR3 is TGTGCCAGCAGCTTCTTCGGACAGCAAATTAACTATGGCTACACCTTC.